The clone carrying this TCR beta chain was seen at least ten times. This entry is derived from a study of human T cells and chemical hapten exposure. Whole-study context: Diphenylcyclopropenone, dosed weekly to the scalp, was given to patients throughout the roughly 25-week study.

Documented time point: pre-sensitization, week 0. The treatment was: therapeutic diphenylcyclopropenone sensitization with weekly scalp DPC. MiXCR, run by TCRdb on the RACE reads, gives a single entry per CDR3 protein. The repertoire holds around 330,000 distinct CDR3 sequences, with about 5% as singletons. Germline CDR1 MDHEN, CDR2 SYDVKM. The V gene end was trimmed by 10 bases and the J gene end by 1 base; junction bases not matched to a gene: 9. CDR3 length equals 15 residues. V and J are TRBV28 and TRBJ1-5; 8 bases match TRBD1. This sample comprised whole blood, obtained in connection with sensitization to the hapten diphenylcyclopropenone (DPC). The receptor was isolated from a woman in her late teens or twenties with alopecia areata. Some clones in this sample may be carry-over from other donors' samples. CDR3 residues: CATFARTGSNQPQHF. The CDR3 coding sequence is TGTGCCACTTTCGCTAGGACAGGGAGCAATCAGCCCCAGCATTTT.